Listed below are T cell receptor beta chains from one sample, sequenced in a study of blood T cell repertoires in COVID-19. Here immunoSEQ multiplex PCR was the method, and the copy in TCRdb shows in-frame clones only, minus some. Of under 400,000 clones listed, roughly nine tenths are singletons. Sequenced sample: peripheral blood. The receptor set was obtained from a woman aged 55-70 years with COVID-19, enrolled during active disease. Each CDR3 is given with its conserved first and last residue. The D gene is left open where the match is weak. Size tells how often a clone was seen (once, few, many) or the class of an expanded clone, and some rows leave it out.

V gene	J gene	clone size	D gene	CDR3 protein	CDR3 DNA
TRBV27	TRBJ2-5	NA	NA	CASSPRDMQETQYF	TGTGCCAGCAGCCCCCGGGACATGCAAGAGACCCAGTACTTC
TRBV5-1	TRBJ1-6	few	NA	CASSFSENSPLHF	TGCGCCAGCAGCTTTAGCGAGAATTCACCCCTCCACTTT
TRBV2	TRBJ2-7	once	NA	CASRIREQAYEQYF	TGTGCCAGCAGGATACGGGAACAAGCATACGAGCAGTACTTC
TRBV5-6	TRBJ1-5	NA	NA	CASSPRGVHQPQHF	TGTGCCAGCAGCCCCCGGGGGGTCCATCAGCCCCAGCATTTT
TRBV12-5	TRBJ1-4	NA	NA	CASASTGPNEKLFF	TGTGCTAGTGCCTCGACAGGACCTAATGAAAAACTGTTTTTT
TRBV11-2	TRBJ1-5	NA	NA	CASSPPGHNQPQHF	TGTGCCAGCAGCCCCCCCGGACACAATCAGCCCCAGCATTTT
TRBV4-2	TRBJ2-2	NA	TRBD2	CASSLGLAGGTGELFF	TGTGCCAGCAGCCTGGGCCTAGCGGGGGGGACCGGGGAGCTGTTTTTT
TRBV24-1	TRBJ1-2	NA	TRBD1	CATSAGGRSGYTF	TGTGCCACCAGTGCAGGGGGCAGGAGTGGCTACACCTTC
TRBV5-1	TRBJ1-2	NA	NA	CASSLDRTQGHGYTF	TGCGCCAGCAGCTTGGACAGGACGCAGGGTCATGGCTACACCTTC
TRBV11-2	TRBJ1-6	NA	TRBD1	CASSPTGGYYNSPLHF	TGTGCCAGCAGCCCCACAGGGGGCTACTATAATTCACCCCTCCACTTT
TRBV19	TRBJ1-3	NA	TRBD1	CASSPGTGGFYSGNTIYF	TGTGCCAGTAGTCCCGGGACAGGGGGATTTTACTCTGGAAACACCATATATTTT
TRBV5-1	TRBJ2-1	NA	TRBD1	CASSLETGGRQRNNEQFF	TGCGCCAGCAGCTTGGAAACAGGGGGACGCCAGCGAAACAATGAGCAGTTCTTC
TRBV6-1	TRBJ1-1	once	TRBD1	CASSEALWGQGGAFF	TGTGCCAGCAGTGAAGCGCTTTGGGGACAGGGAGGAGCTTTCTTT
TRBV11-2	TRBJ2-3	NA	TRBD2	CASSSRGTSGTSTDTQYF	TGTGCCAGCAGCTCCCGCGGGACTAGCGGGACTAGCACAGATACGCAGTATTTT
TRBV28	TRBJ1-2	once	TRBD1	CASSSLDRPGYTF	TGTGCCAGCAGTTCATTGGACAGGCCCGGCTACACCTTC
TRBV6-4	TRBJ1-2	once	NA	CASSDRRGGYTF	TGTGCCAGCAGTGACCGAAGGGGTGGCTACACCTTC
TRBV12-3/TRBV12-4	TRBJ1-1	NA	NA	CASSFAGKEAFF	TGTGCCAGCAGTTTTGCGGGGAAGGAAGCTTTCTTT
TRBV4-1	TRBJ2-7	NA	TRBD2	CASSQRGVVGEQYF	TGCGCCAGCAGCCAGCGGGGGGTGGTAGGGGAGCAGTACTTC
TRBV11-3	TRBJ2-1	once	NA	CASSLGGRGGIDEQFF	TGTGCCAGCAGCTTAGGAGGGAGGGGGGGCATCGATGAGCAGTTCTTC
TRBV7-8	TRBJ1-4	NA	NA	CASSLAHATNEKLFF	TGTGCCAGCAGCTTAGCCCATGCAACTAATGAAAAACTGTTTTTT
TRBV2	TRBJ2-7	NA	NA	CASSVPLQGSEQYF	TGTGCCAGCAGTGTCCCTTTACAGGGCAGCGAGCAGTACTTC
TRBV27	TRBJ2-5	once	TRBD2	CASSPRTSGGQQETQYF	TGTGCCAGCAGTCCTCGTACTAGCGGGGGGCAACAAGAGACCCAGTACTTC
TRBV5-4	TRBJ1-2	NA	TRBD1	CASTVVDRVNYGYTF	TGTGCCAGCACCGTCGTAGACAGGGTTAACTATGGCTACACCTTC
TRBV6-5	TRBJ1-3	once	NA	CASSLHWSSGNTIYF	TGTGCCAGCAGTTTACATTGGAGTTCTGGAAACACCATATATTTT
TRBV5-4	TRBJ2-3	NA	TRBD2	CASSLAGLAGGTDTQYF	TGTGCCAGCAGCTTGGCCGGGTTGGCGGGGGGTACAGATACGCAGTATTTT
TRBV10-2	TRBJ1-1	NA	TRBD1	CASRAGQGNTEAFF	TGCGCCAGCAGGGCCGGACAGGGGAACACTGAAGCTTTCTTT
TRBV6-5	TRBJ2-1	NA	NA	CASSPGLLSYNEQFF	TGTGCCAGCAGTCCCGGACTCCTATCCTACAATGAGCAGTTCTTC
TRBV5-1	TRBJ1-1	NA	NA	CASSWASENTEAFF	TGCGCCAGCAGCTGGGCCTCCGAGAACACTGAAGCTTTCTTT
TRBV6-1	TRBJ1-3	NA	TRBD1	CASSERGQGSGNTIYF	TGTGCCAGCAGTGAAAGGGGACAGGGATCAGGAAACACCATATATTTT
TRBV6-2/TRBV6-3	TRBJ1-5	NA	NA	CASSTSRQFNQPQHF	TGTGCCAGCAGTACAAGCCGACAGTTCAATCAGCCCCAGCATTTT
TRBV7-2	TRBJ1-2	NA	TRBD1	CASSPRDSANYGYTF	TGTGCCAGCAGCCCTCGGGACAGCGCTAACTATGGCTACACCTTC
TRBV7-3	TRBJ1-4	few	TRBD1	CASSPRTGRTTNEKLFF	TGTGCCAGCAGCCCGCGGACAGGGAGGACGACTAATGAAAAACTGTTTTTT
TRBV2	TRBJ1-2	once	NA	CASTPSRRGLQAGYTF	TGTGCCAGCACCCCCAGCCGGAGGGGACTCCAAGCGGGCTACACCTTC
TRBV11-2	TRBJ1-2	few	NA	CASSLGGIYGYTF	TGTGCCAGCAGCTTAGGAGGGATCTATGGCTACACCTTC
TRBV3-1/TRBV3-2	TRBJ2-4	NA	TRBD1	CASSLGDRGDIQYF	TGTGCCAGCAGCCTTGGGGACAGGGGGGACATTCAGTACTTC
TRBV19	TRBJ1-2	NA	TRBD1	CASRDRVSYGYTF	TGTGCCAGCCGGGACAGGGTATCCTATGGCTACACCTTC
TRBV29-1	TRBJ1-2	NA	NA	CSVEDKSSGYGYTF	TGCAGCGTTGAAGATAAATCAAGCGGCTATGGCTACACCTTC
TRBV5-1	TRBJ1-4	NA	TRBD1	CASSPGQTNEKLFF	TGCGCCAGCAGCCCGGGACAGACTAATGAAAAACTGTTTTTT
TRBV5-1	TRBJ2-1	NA	TRBD1	CASSLLGGPASGEQFF	TGCGCCAGCAGCTTGTTAGGGGGCCCGGCTTCGGGTGAGCAGTTCTTC
TRBV28	TRBJ1-4	NA	NA	CASSLLGGRSNEKLFF	TGTGCCAGCAGCCTACTCGGCGGTAGGTCTAATGAAAAACTGTTTTTT
TRBV19	TRBJ1-5	once	NA	CASSINKQPQHF	TGTGCCAGTAGTATCAACAAACAGCCCCAGCATTTT
TRBV29-1	TRBJ1-2	NA	TRBD1	CSVSSRRGRDYGYTF	TGCAGCGTCAGCTCCCGCAGGGGGCGAGACTATGGCTACACCTTC
TRBV6-6	TRBJ1-2	NA	NA	CASSPTGVYGYTF	TGTGCCAGCAGTCCCACCGGGGTTTATGGCTACACCTTC
TRBV29-1	TRBJ1-1	NA	TRBD1	CSSVLGTANTEAFF	TGCAGCTCTGTTCTGGGGACAGCGAACACTGAAGCTTTCTTT
TRBV7-9	TRBJ2-7	NA	NA	CASSLGWQVFSSYEQYF	TGTGCCAGCAGCTTAGGGTGGCAGGTTTTTAGCTCCTACGAGCAGTACTTC
TRBV6-4	TRBJ1-2	few	NA	CASSLNLGANYGYTF	TGTGCCAGCAGCCTTAATTTGGGGGCGAACTATGGCTACACCTTC
TRBV5-1	TRBJ1-2	NA	TRBD1	CASSLAAGGNYGYTF	TGCGCCAGCAGCTTGGCCGCAGGGGGCAACTATGGCTACACCTTC
TRBV12-3/TRBV12-4	TRBJ1-1	NA	TRBD1	CASNSRGRFEAFF	TGTGCCAGCAATTCCAGGGGGCGTTTTGAAGCTTTCTTT
TRBV19	TRBJ1-5	NA	NA	CASSFPGGRLQPQHF	TGTGCCAGTAGTTTCCCCGGGGGGCGGCTTCAGCCCCAGCATTTT
TRBV7-9	TRBJ1-6	NA	TRBD1	CASSPTGGSSYNSPLHF	TGTGCCAGCAGTCCAACAGGGGGTAGCTCCTATAATTCACCCCTCCACTTT
TRBV10-3	TRBJ1-1	NA	TRBD1	CAISEYAGTGEAFF	TGTGCCATCAGTGAGTACGCCGGGACAGGTGAAGCTTTCTTT
TRBV18	TRBJ2-6	NA	NA	CASSPPSAGANVLTF	TGTGCCAGCTCACCACCCTCAGCTGGGGCCAACGTCCTGACTTTC
TRBV5-1	TRBJ2-1	NA	NA	CASSLLGGSGNEQFF	TGCGCCAGCAGCTTGTTAGGGGGATCGGGGAATGAGCAGTTCTTC
TRBV28	TRBJ1-1	NA	TRBD1	CASTPNRGLNTEAFF	TGTGCCAGCACCCCCAACAGGGGACTCAACACTGAAGCTTTCTTT
TRBV2	TRBJ1-2	NA	NA	CASSVGRQDYGYTF	TGTGCCAGCAGTGTGGGCCGGCAGGACTATGGCTACACCTTC
TRBV5-4	TRBJ2-7	NA	NA	CASSLRGTSYEQYF	TGTGCCAGCAGCTTAAGGGGTACCTCCTACGAGCAGTACTTC
TRBV6-4	TRBJ1-5	NA	NA	CASSEEVNQPQHF	TGTGCCAGCTCCGAAGAGGTCAATCAGCCCCAGCATTTT
TRBV28	TRBJ2-7	few	NA	CASSIRQFYEQYF	TGTGCCAGCAGTATTCGACAATTCTACGAGCAGTACTTC